Detailed here is one T cell receptor beta chain. This record comes from a study of blood T cell repertoires in COVID-19. Looking at the study overall: PBMCs, B-cell-depleted T cells, or T cells provided the cDNA or gDNA that made up the material.

In the authors' methods: The assay estimated nucleated cells by amplifying reference gene primers. Repertoires were generated with immunoSEQ multiplex PCR, while TCRdb's copy carries only in-frame clones and drops some. V, J and clone size were drawn from that table, and D and trimming were deduced from the DNA. The data hold about 430,000 clones, with more than 80% observed a single time. The study drew participants aged about 18 to 95 years from around 24 US areas. Germline CDR1 is MDHEN and CDR2 is SYDVKM. The CDR3 has 12 amino acids. V lost 3 bases to trimming and J lost 7 bases, with 9 bases between them.

The clonotype originates from a man younger than 40 who had recovered from COVID-19. The chain joins TRBV28 to TRBJ1-2; no reliable D call. Sequencing input: PBMCs or T cells enriched from blood (not recorded which). Written as DNA, the CDR3 is TGTGCCAGCAGTTTGGAGGTCCGTGGCTACACCTTC. This gives the protein CASSLEVRGYTF.